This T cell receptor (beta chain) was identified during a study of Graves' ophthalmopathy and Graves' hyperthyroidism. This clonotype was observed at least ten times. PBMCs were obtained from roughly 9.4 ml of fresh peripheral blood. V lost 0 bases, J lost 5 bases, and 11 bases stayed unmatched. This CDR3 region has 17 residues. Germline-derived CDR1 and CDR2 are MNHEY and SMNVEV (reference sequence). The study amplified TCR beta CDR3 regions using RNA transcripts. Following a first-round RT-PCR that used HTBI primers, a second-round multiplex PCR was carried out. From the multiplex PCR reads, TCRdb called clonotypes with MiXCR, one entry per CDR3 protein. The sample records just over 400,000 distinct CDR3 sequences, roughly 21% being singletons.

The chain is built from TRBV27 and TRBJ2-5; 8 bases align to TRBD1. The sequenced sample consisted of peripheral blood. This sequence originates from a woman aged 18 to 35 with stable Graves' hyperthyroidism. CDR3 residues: CASSLSFGQGAWETQYF. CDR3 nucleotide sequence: TGTGCCAGCAGTTTATCGTTCGGGCAGGGGGCTTGGGAGACCCAGTACTTC.